What follows are 26 T cell receptor beta chains derived from one specimen sequenced in a study of blood T cells in healthy people across ages. It was with a sample-barcoded 5' primer and a J-beta primer mix that a second PCR of about 7 to 12 cycles was run. TCRdb re-derived calls from the 5' RACE reads in MiXCR, one entry per CDR3 protein. Of approximately 790,000 distinct CDR3 sequences in the sample, around 68% are singletons; the top ten hold roughly 26%. The source material was blood. The origin of the receptors is a young man in good health.

Only one count was recorded for this clonotype. The rearrangement links TRBV28 to TRBJ2-3; TRBD1 is a possible D gene (5 bases). This CDR3 is 15 amino acids long. CDR1 and CDR2 (germline): MDHEN, SYDVKM. Trimming removed 8 bases from V and 4 bases from J, with 19 bases in between. The CDR3 sequence is CASYSSWGPADTQYF. The DNA for the CDR3 is TGTGCCAGCTACAGTAGCTGGGGCCCCGCAGATACGCAGTATTTT.

This clonotype was found once. V gene TRBV20-1 combines with J gene TRBJ2-1; tentatively, D is TRBD2 (5 bases). This CDR3 region has 16 residues. The V and J ends lost 0 bases and 1 base respectively, with 13 bases between them. CDR1 is DFQATT, CDR2 SNEGSKA, per germline (reference sequence). The CDR3 reads CSARDWVGGSYNEQFF. CDR3 nucleotide sequence: TGCAGTGCTAGAGATTGGGTTGGCGGGTCCTACAATGAGCAGTTCTTC.

The rearrangement uses TRBV7-2 and TRBJ2-6; no reliable D call. V lost 4 bases and J 0 bases, leaving 10 bases between the germline ends. Germline-derived CDR1 and CDR2 are SGHTA and FQGNSA. This CDR3 region has 16 residues. The CDR3 spells CASSSLGSSGANVLTF. For the CDR3, the DNA is TGTGCCAGCAGCTCCCTTGGCAGCTCTGGGGCCAACGTCCTGACTTTC. Looking up the rest from reference TRBV7-2 and TRBJ2-6 gives the full variable domain: GAGVSQSPSNKVTEKGKDVELRCDPISGHTALYWYRQSLGQGLEFLIYFQGNSAPDKSGLPSDRFSAERTGGSVSTLTIQRTQQEDSAVYLCASSSLGSSGANVLTFGAGSRLTVL.

This clonotype was seen only a few times. This chain connects TRBV29-1 to TRBJ1-2; a weak D match, TRBD1 (5 bases). V was clipped by 7 bases and J by 6 bases, with 12 bases between them. CDR1 is SQVTM and CDR2 is ANQGSEA in the germline V gene. CDR3 size: 11 residues. CDR3 nucleotides: TGCAGCGCCACGGGGGAAGATGGCTACACCTTC. Amino acids: CSATGEDGYTF.

This clonotype has a handful of counts. The rearrangement links TRBV28 to TRBJ2-7; D remains ambiguous. The CDR3 has 12 residues. Germline CDR1 and CDR2: MDHEN and SYDVKM. Trimming pared 4 bases from V and 10 bases from J, leaving 14 bases between. The CDR3, as DNA: TGTGCCAGCAGTTATAGGCTAGAAACCCAGTACTTC. The encoded protein is CASSYRLETQYF. The full variable domain, completed using reference TRBV28 and TRBJ2-7, is DVKVTQSSRYLVKRTGEKVFLECVQDMDHENMFWYRQDPGLGLRLIYFSYDVKMKEKGDIPEGYSVSREKKERFSLILESASTNQTSMYLCASSYRLETQYFGPGTRLTVT.

This chain uses TRBV29-1 with TRBJ2-1; 8 bases align to TRBD1. There are 18 residues in the CDR3. V shed 1 base and J 0 bases; nucleotides not matched to a gene: 11. Germline lookup yields CDR1 SQVTM and CDR2 ANQGSEA. This chain's CDR3 is CSVEGTGRQLGSYNEQFF. The DNA for the CDR3 is TGCAGCGTTGAAGGGACAGGGCGACAGTTGGGCTCCTACAATGAGCAGTTCTTC.

This clonotype was counted a few times. This rearrangement joins TRBV12-3 or TRBV12-4 to TRBJ1-6, with D unresolved. The V gene lost 6 bases and the J gene lost 6 bases, with 9 bases spanning the gap. The CDR3 has 13 amino acids. The CDR3 loop reads CASSRSGNSPLHF. The CDR3 DNA sequence: TGTGCCAGCAGCCGTTCGGGTAATTCACCCCTCCACTTT.

This clonotype was counted a few times. This chain links TRBV7-2 with TRBJ2-1, with D possibly called TRBD1 or TRBD2 (5 bases each). The germline CDR1 and CDR2 sequences are SGHTA and FQGNSA. V was clipped by 1 base and J by 8 bases, with 9 bases between them. The CDR3 has 13 residues. The CDR3 nucleotides are TGTGCCAGCAGCTTAGGGGGGTTCCATGAGCAGTTCTTC. Protein: CASSLGGFHEQFF.

This clonotype has a handful of counts. The chain uses TRBV7-2 and TRBJ2-1, with D possibly matching TRBD2 (6 bases). The CDR3 is made up of 14 amino acids. V lost 1 base to trimming and J lost 5 bases, with 9 bases between them. Looked up from germline, CDR1 is SGHTA and CDR2 is FQGNSA. In DNA form, the CDR3 reads TGTGCCAGCAGCTTAGATCGGAGGGACAATGAGCAGTTCTTC. Encoded protein: CASSLDRRDNEQFF.

The genes are TRBV6-2 or TRBV6-3 and TRBJ2-3; D unclear. Trimming shortened V by 6 bases and J by 0 bases, and 13 bases separated the two germline ends. Germline lookup yields CDR1 MNHEY and CDR2 SVGEGT. The CDR3 consists of 15 residues. This chain's CDR3 is CASRGLSESTDTQYF. The CDR3 DNA follows: TGTGCCAGCAGAGGGCTGAGCGAAAGCACAGATACGCAGTATTTT.

The rearrangement uses TRBV27 and TRBJ2-1; the D gene could be TRBD1 or TRBD2 (8 bases each). With 5 bases removed from V and 8 bases from J, the gap between germline ends came to 19 bases. Per germline, CDR1 MNHEY and CDR2 SMNVEV (reference sequence). The CDR3 totals 15 residues. CDR3 sequence: CASSPGGGGIYEQFF. For the CDR3, the DNA is TGTGCCAGCAGTCCAGGGGGCGGGGGGATCTATGAGCAGTTCTTC.

The genes are TRBV9 and TRBJ2-3; D gene unclear. Trimming removed 3 bases at V and 4 bases at J, with 6 bases between. The germline CDR1 and CDR2 sequences are SGDLS and YYNGEE. This CDR3 contains 12 residues. The CDR3 region is CASSALPDTQYF. DNA for the CDR3: TGTGCCAGCAGCGCCCTCCCAGATACGCAGTATTTT.

The rearrangement uses TRBV28 and TRBJ2-5, with D uncertain. Trimming left V 3 bases short and J 11 bases short, with 13 bases between. The germline V gene encodes CDR1 MDHEN and CDR2 SYDVKM. CDR3 length: 12 residues. CDR3 DNA: TGTGCCAGCAGTTTCGGCAGTTTTGAGCAGTACTTC. Translation: CASSFGSFEQYF.

This chain uses TRBV25-1 with TRBJ2-1, with D perhaps matching TRBD2 (7 bases). The CDR3 length is 14 residues. Trimming removed 3 bases at V and 7 bases at J, with 13 bases between. Germline V gene lookup returns CDR1 MGHDK and CDR2 SYGVNS. The CDR3 DNA is TGTGCCAGCAGTGAGTGGGGGGGCGAGAATGAGCAGTTCTTC. It is translated as CASSEWGGENEQFF.

This rearrangement joins TRBV7-9 to TRBJ1-6; 10 bases are a match to TRBD1. V gave up 5 bases and J gave up 11 bases; unmatched junction bases: 6. The CDR3 is 14 residues long. Germline assignment: CDR1 SEHNR and CDR2 FQNEAQ (reference sequence). CDR3 loop: CASSAGTGVAPLHF. In nucleotides, the CDR3 is TGTGCCAGCAGCGCCGGGACAGGGGTCGCACCCCTCCACTTT.

V is TRBV3-1 and J is TRBJ2-4; D might be TRBD1 or TRBD2, each matching 5 bases. Judging by the DNA end, TRBJ2-5 fits better; the J call may be wrong. Germline V gene sequence: CDR1 LGHDT, CDR2 YNNKEL (reference sequence). CDR3 length: 15 amino acids. CDR3 amino acids: CASSQTVRGLETQYF. The CDR3 DNA reads as TGTGCCAGCAGCCAGACAGTCAGAGGGTTAGAGACCCAGTACTTC.

This chain links TRBV7-2 with TRBJ2-7, with 9 bases fitting TRBD1. The CDR3 loop spans 15 amino acids. Germline values: CDR1 SGHTA, CDR2 FQGNSA. The V gene end was trimmed by 5 bases and the J gene end by 4 bases; junction bases not matched to a gene: 9. The CDR3: CASSLRTGEGYEQYF. The CDR3 DNA is TGTGCCAGCAGCCTCCGGACAGGGGAGGGTTACGAGCAGTACTTC.

The chain is built from TRBV20-1 and TRBJ1-2; 9 bases agree with TRBD1. Germline V CDR1 and CDR2: DFQATT, SNEGSKA (reference sequence). The CDR3 loop spans 12 amino acids. V dropped 6 bases and J dropped 4; count of bases not matched to a gene: 3. CDR3 loop: CSAPGQGYGYTF. In nucleotides, the CDR3 is TGCAGTGCGCCGGGACAGGGCTATGGCTACACCTTC.

CDR3 DNA: TGTGCCAGCAGCGTAACAGGTTCACCCCTCCACTTT. This codes for CASSVTGSPLHF. V gene TRBV9 combines with J gene TRBJ1-6; maybe TRBD1 (5 bases). Per germline, CDR1 SGDLS and CDR2 YYNGEE. The CDR3 is 12 amino acids. V shed 1 base and J shed 9 bases, with 5 bases lying between them.

The chain uses TRBV12-3 or TRBV12-4 and TRBJ2-3; TRBD1 matches at 7 bases. This CDR3 has 17 amino acids. With V trimmed by 6 bases and J by 2 bases, 14 bases remained unmatched. In nucleotides, the CDR3 is TGTGCCAGCAGCCCAAAGGAGCGGACAGGAGACACAGATACGCAGTATTTT. It is translated as CASSPKERTGDTDTQYF.

V is TRBV12-3 or TRBV12-4 and J is TRBJ1-4; D unclear. CDR3 length: 11 amino acids. The germline V and J ends were trimmed by 8 bases and 7 bases, with 8 bases remaining between them. In nucleotides, the CDR3 is TGTGCCAGCCCCAGTGTTGAAAAACTGTTTTTT. Translating gives CASPSVEKLFF.

This rearrangement joins TRBV7-3 to TRBJ2-1; D is tentatively TRBD1 or TRBD2 (6 bases each). This CDR3 is 15 amino acids long. With 1 base removed from V and 3 bases from J, the gap between germline ends came to 10 bases. Germline V CDR1 and CDR2: SGHTA, FQGTGA. CDR3 in DNA: TGTGCCAGCAGCTTAAGGGGGGCAAACTACAATGAGCAGTTCTTC. Residues: CASSLRGANYNEQFF.

This chain links TRBV7-2 with TRBJ2-5; D uncertain. The length of the CDR3 is 15 residues. Trimming cost V 5 bases and J 7 bases, with 20 bases left between them. Germline V gene data show CDR1 as SGHTA and CDR2 as FQGNSA. The CDR3 loop is CASSPIVSVGGTQYF. CDR3 in DNA: TGTGCCAGCAGCCCTATTGTTTCGGTGGGTGGGACCCAGTACTTC. Combining the CDR3 with reference TRBV7-2 and TRBJ2-5 gives the whole variable domain GAGVSQSPSNKVTEKGKDVELRCDPISGHTALYWYRQSLGQGLEFLIYFQGNSAPDKSGLPSDRFSAERTGGSVSTLTIQRTQQEDSAVYLCASSPIVSVGGTQYFGPGTRLLVL.

V and J are TRBV20-1 and TRBJ2-7; 7 nucleotides match TRBD1. CDR1 DFQATT and CDR2 SNEGSKA come from the germline V gene (reference sequence). CDR3 size: 15 residues. V lost 3 bases and J lost 4; bases outside the gene matches: 12. The CDR3 bases are TGCAGTGCTAGTAACAGGGGTGTTTCGCGGTACGAGCAGTACTTC. Encoded protein: CSASNRGVSRYEQYF.

The chain is built from TRBV12-3 or TRBV12-4 and TRBJ2-5; 10 nucleotides match TRBD2. The CDR3 has 15 residues. The V segment lost 3 bases and the J segment 4 bases; nucleotides outside the gene matches: 5. CDR3 sequence (DNA): TGTGCCAGCAGTTTCAGCGGGGGGGTGGCAGAGACCCAGTACTTC. It yields the protein CASSFSGGVAETQYF.

In this sample, this clonotype turned up once. The rearrangement links TRBV13 to TRBJ1-1; D is ambiguous. V was cut by 3 bases and J by 10 bases, with 18 bases left in between. Germline CDR1 and CDR2: PRHDT and FYEKMQ (reference sequence). CDR3 size: 14 residues. The CDR3 DNA sequence: TGTGCCAGCAGCTTGGGCTGGACCCAGGAACGAGCTTTCTTT. This codes for CASSLGWTQERAFF.